This T cell receptor beta chain emerged from a study of OX40 agonist ivuxolimab in advanced cancers. CDR3 length: 17 residues. Trimming removed 0 bases from V and 5 bases from J; junction bases left unmatched: 9. In germline, CDR1 is SGHTA, CDR2 FQGNSA. TCRdb's copy holds only in-frame clones and misses some; the assay was immunoSEQ multiplex PCR. The table includes approximately 84,000 clones, around 90% detected once. Sequenced here: CD4+ or CD8+ T cells sorted from blood, sampled in a trial of the OX40 agonist ivuxolimab. The clonotype was recovered from an adult with an advanced solid tumor such as melanoma, head and neck, liver or kidney cancer. The V gene is TRBV7-2, the J gene TRBJ2-5; 10 nucleotides line up with TRBD2. The DNA for the CDR3 is TGTGCCAGCAGCTTAGCTGGGGCTAGCGGGAGTCTTGAGACCCAGTACTTC. This translates into CASSLAGASGSLETQYF.